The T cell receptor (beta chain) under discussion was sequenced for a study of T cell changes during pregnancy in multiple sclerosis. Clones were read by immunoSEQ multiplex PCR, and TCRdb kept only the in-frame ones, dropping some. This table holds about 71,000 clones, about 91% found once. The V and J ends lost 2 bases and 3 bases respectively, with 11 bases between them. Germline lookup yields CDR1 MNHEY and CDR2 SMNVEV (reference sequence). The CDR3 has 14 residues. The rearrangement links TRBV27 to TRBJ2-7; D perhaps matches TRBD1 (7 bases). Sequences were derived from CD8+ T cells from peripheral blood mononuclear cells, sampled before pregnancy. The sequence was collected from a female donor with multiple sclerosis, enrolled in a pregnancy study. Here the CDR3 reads CASSLNRGGYEQYF. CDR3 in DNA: TGTGCCAGCAGTTTAAACAGGGGAGGCTACGAGCAGTACTTC.